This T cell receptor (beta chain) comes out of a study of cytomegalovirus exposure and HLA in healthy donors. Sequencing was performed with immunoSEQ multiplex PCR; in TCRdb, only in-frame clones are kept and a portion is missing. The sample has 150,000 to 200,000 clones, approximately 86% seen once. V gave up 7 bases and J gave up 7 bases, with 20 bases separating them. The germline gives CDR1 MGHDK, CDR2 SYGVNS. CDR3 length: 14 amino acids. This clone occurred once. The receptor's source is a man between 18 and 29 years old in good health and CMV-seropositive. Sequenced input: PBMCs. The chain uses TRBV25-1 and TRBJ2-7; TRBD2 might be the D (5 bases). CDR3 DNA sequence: TGTGCCAGCAACAAGGGTCTGGCGACGGGGGAGCAGTACTTC. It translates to CASNKGLATGEQYF.